This paragraph covers one TCR beta chain sequence. Its antigen is undetermined. Other DNA sequences within the sample encode an identical CDR3. The entry originates in a study of shared clonotypes between healthy human individuals. Whole-study context: Each donor's CD8 memory used one plate, CD8 naive two, each CD4 subset three.

Whole-study findings and limits: The study found roughly 5% of naive CD4 clonotypes shared across a few donors.

CDR1 and CDR2 from the germline V gene are SGHRS and YFSETQ. The CDR3 extends over 16 amino acids. The V gene end was trimmed by 0 bases and the J gene end by 4 bases; junction bases not matched to a gene: 5. Sequencing was performed with immunoSEQ multiplex PCR; in TCRdb, only in-frame clones are kept and a portion is missing. The sample holds around 2.5 million clones, 80% to 95% seen once. The sequenced sample was naive CD4+ T cells from PBMCs. Specified subset: CD45RA+ positively selected. The receptor's source is a man between 18 and 29 years old in good health. Some clones in this sample may be carry-over from other donors' samples. V is TRBV5-1 and J is TRBJ2-5; 11 positions agree with TRBD2. CDR3 coding DNA: TGCGCCAGCAGCTTGGGGCTAGCGGGAGGAGCAGAGACCCAGTACTTC. Its protein is CASSLGLAGGAETQYF.